This T cell receptor (beta chain) was obtained from a study of T cells in Graves' hyperthyroidism and ophthalmopathy. Germline CDR1 is LGHDT and CDR2 is YNNKEL (reference sequence). The CDR3 runs 14 residues. V lost 3 bases, J lost 5 bases, and 2 bases stayed unmatched. RNA transcripts were the template for amplifying TCR beta CDR3 regions. HTBI primers drove first-round RT-PCR of the TCR CDR3. MiXCR, applied by TCRdb to the multiplex PCR reads, yields one record per CDR3 protein. This table holds some 490,000 distinct CDR3 sequences, around a fifth found once. The chain carries TRBV3-1 and TRBJ2-3; 10 bases map to TRBD1. Material: blood. The TCR originated in a woman between 65 and 79 years old with Graves' ophthalmopathy. The DNA for the CDR3 is TGTGCCAGCAGCCAGACAGGGGGCCTAGATACGCAGTATTTT. Translating it yields CASSQTGGLDTQYF.